This passage covers 8 T cell receptor beta chains from one sample sequenced in a study of OX40 agonist ivuxolimab in advanced cancers. Profiling relied on immunoSEQ multiplex PCR, and the TCRdb table lists in-frame clones only, not all of them. This table holds about 99,000 clones, roughly 90% found once. This material consisted of CD4+ or CD8+ T cells sorted from blood, taken in a trial of the OX40 agonist ivuxolimab. The receptors here all came from an adult with an advanced solid tumor such as melanoma, head and neck, liver or kidney cancer.

This rearrangement joins TRBV28 to TRBJ1-2; 9 positions match TRBD1. Trimming took 5 bases from V and 8 from J; bases not matched to a gene: 15. The CDR3 contains 16 residues. Germline values: CDR1 MDHEN, CDR2 SYDVKM. For the CDR3, the DNA is TGTGCCAGCAGTGTCCCGGGACAGGGTACGTTGGGAGGCTACACCTTC. Residues: CASSVPGQGTLGGYTF.

This chain links TRBV6-5 with TRBJ1-3; no definite D call. CDR3 length: 13 residues. V lost 11 bases and J 4 bases, leaving 15 bases between the germline ends. Germline loops: CDR1 MNHEY, CDR2 SVGAGI. Here the CDR3 reads CASAQEGGNTIYF. The CDR3, as DNA: TGTGCCTCAGCCCAGGAGGGAGGAAACACCATATATTTT.

The genes are TRBV28 and TRBJ2-7; D possibly corresponds to TRBD2 (5 bases). In germline, CDR1 is MDHEN, CDR2 SYDVKM. Between the trimmed V and J ends, which lost 5 bases and 2 bases, there was a span of 10 bases. The CDR3 has 13 residues. CDR3 nucleotide sequence: TGTGCCAGCAGTCCCGGGATAACCTACGAGCAGTACTTC. Residues: CASSPGITYEQYF.

V gene TRBV28 combines with J gene TRBJ1-1; D remains ambiguous. Trimming stripped 6 bases from V and 1 base from J, with 12 bases between. The CDR3 is 14 residues long. The germline CDR1 and CDR2 sequences are MDHEN and SYDVKM. The CDR3 DNA follows: TGTGCCAGCAGCACCCTTCGGGAGAACACTGAAGCTTTCTTT. Translated: CASSTLRENTEAFF.

This clone was seen only once. The rearrangement joins TRBV11-2 to TRBJ2-2; no reliable D call. The CDR3 length is 15 residues. The germline gives CDR1 SGHAT, CDR2 FQNNGV. V lost 3 bases, J lost 3 bases, and 11 bases lay in between. CDR3 sequence (DNA): TGTGCCAGCAGCTTTCGGGCGCCGGACACCGGGGAGCTGTTTTTT. This encodes CASSFRAPDTGELFF.

The rearrangement links TRBV7-9 to TRBJ1-2; the D gene is possibly TRBD1 (6 bases). The CDR3 covers 14 residues. Germline V lookup: CDR1 SEHNR, CDR2 FQNEAQ (reference sequence). V was shortened by 5 bases and J by 2 bases, with 12 bases between the two germline ends. CDR3 coding DNA: TGTGCCAGCAGCCTGCTGGGGACAAACTATGGCTACACCTTC. This encodes CASSLLGTNYGYTF.

This rearrangement joins TRBV28 to TRBJ2-5; no clear D gene. Judging by the DNA end, TRBJ2-7 fits better; the J call may be wrong. The CDR3 totals 14 residues. Germline CDR1 and CDR2: MDHEN and SYDVKM. The CDR3 bases are TGTGCCAGCAGTTTACGGGCTCCCTCCTACGAGCAGTACTTC. It encodes CASSLRAPSYEQYF.

The chain links TRBV9 to TRBJ2-1, with TRBD1 as a possible D gene (5 bases). Germline assignment: CDR1 SGDLS and CDR2 YYNGEE. The CDR3 totals 15 residues. V was cut by 4 bases and J by 4 bases, with 15 bases left in between. CDR3 sequence: CASSTYGQDYNEQFF. The CDR3 coding sequence is TGTGCCAGCAGCACTTACGGACAAGATTACAATGAGCAGTTCTTC. Full variable domain (remainder filled in from reference TRBV9 and TRBJ2-1): DSGVTQTPKHLITATGQRVTLRCSPRSGDLSVYWYQQSLDQGLQFLIQYYNGEERAKGNILERFSAQQFPDLHSELNLSSLELGDSALYFCASSTYGQDYNEQFFGPGTRLTVL.